This T cell receptor (beta chain) was identified in a study of regulatory and conventional T cells in RAG deficiency. The sorted regulatory T cells were CD4+, CD25-high and CD127-low, with genomic DNA sequenced. Assay used: immunoSEQ multiplex PCR; TCRdb lists only in-frame clones, some missing. This sample has roughly 29,000 clones, with about 89% found just once. The CDR3 is 12 amino acids. Germline V gene sequence: CDR1 MNHEY, CDR2 SVGAGI. V gave up 4 bases and J gave up 4 bases, with 7 bases separating them. This same sample was also taken into another study, of regulatory T cells. This second study says: Amplification used 52 TRBV primers and 13 TRBJ primers. Patient repertoires had restricted TRB V-J pairs and skewed V and J usage, most in Tregs.

This TCR was sampled from a human donor in good health. The material sequenced was Tregs sorted from blood. This chain connects TRBV6-5 to TRBJ2-5; no firm D call. CDR3 sequence (DNA): TGTGCCAGCAGTTTCACTGGAGAGACCCAGTACTTC. This translates into CASSFTGETQYF.